This passage covers 8 T cell receptor beta chains from one sample sequenced in a study of OX40 agonist ivuxolimab in advanced cancers. The assay was immunoSEQ multiplex PCR, and TCRdb's table has in-frame clones only and misses some. Among approximately 70,000 clones listed, 70% to 90% were seen once. The sample in question was CD4+ or CD8+ T cells sorted from blood, obtained in a trial of the OX40 agonist ivuxolimab. The receptors were gathered from an adult with an advanced solid tumor such as melanoma, head and neck, liver or kidney cancer.

The V gene is TRBV2, the J gene TRBJ2-3; D possibly matches TRBD1 or TRBD2 (5 bases each). The CDR3 is 15 amino acids. Per germline, CDR1 SNHLY and CDR2 FYNNEI. Trimming stripped 6 bases from V and 2 bases from J, with 15 bases between. CDR3 in DNA: TGTGCCAGCAGGCGAACTAGGGGCTACACAGATACGCAGTATTTT. Residues: CASRRTRGYTDTQYF.

The chain couples TRBV2 to TRBJ2-7; D gene ambiguous. Deletions cut 2 bases from V and 2 bases from J, with 13 bases between. Germline CDR1 SNHLY, CDR2 FYNNEI. The CDR3 sequence is 15 residues long. The CDR3 region has the DNA TGTGCCAGCAGTGAATACTCATCCTCTACCTACGAGCAGTACTTC. Its translation is CASSEYSSSTYEQYF.

The chain has TRBV7-2 and TRBJ2-7; D gene ambiguous. Germline V gene data show CDR1 as SGHTA and CDR2 as FQGNSA. Trimming removed 2 bases from V and 0 bases from J, with 11 bases in between. The CDR3 length is 15 residues. The CDR3 loop reads CASSLNSGFSYEQYF. CDR3 DNA sequence: TGTGCCAGCAGCTTAAATTCAGGTTTCTCCTACGAGCAGTACTTC. The full variable domain, rest sourced from reference TRBV7-2 and TRBJ2-7, is GAGVSQSPSNKVTEKGKDVELRCDPISGHTALYWYRQSLGQGLEFLIYFQGNSAPDKSGLPSDRFSAERTGGSVSTLTIQRTQQEDSAVYLCASSLNSGFSYEQYFGPGTRLTVT.

This rearrangement joins TRBV12-5 to TRBJ1-6; 8 bases are shared with TRBD1. This CDR3 spans 14 amino acids. V shed 7 bases, J shed 10 bases, and the junction held 9 bases outside the gene matches. Germline CDR1 LGHNT, CDR2 FRNRAP. Written as DNA, the CDR3 is TGTGCTAGTGTCCGCTCAGGGGGCGGGTCACCCCTCCACTTT. Residues: CASVRSGGGSPLHF.

This sequence joins TRBV5-1 and TRBJ2-5, with D unresolved. V was trimmed by 3 bases and J by 0 bases, leaving 3 bases between them. The CDR3 covers 12 residues. Germline V gene data show CDR1 as SGHRS and CDR2 as YFSETQ. The CDR3 coding sequence is TGCGCCAGCAGCTGGGACCAAGAGACCCAGTACTTC. It is translated as CASSWDQETQYF.

The chain carries TRBV6-6 and TRBJ1-1; D ambiguous. Germline values: CDR1 MNHNY, CDR2 SVGAGI (reference sequence). V shed 5 bases and J shed 1 base, with 5 bases lying between them. There are 12 residues in the CDR3. The CDR3 DNA follows: TGTGCCAGCAGTAACCAGAACACTGAAGCTTTCTTT. This codes for CASSNQNTEAFF.

This chain connects TRBV11-3 to TRBJ2-1, with 8 bases aligning to TRBD1. With V trimmed by 5 bases and J by 5 bases, 14 bases remained unmatched. In germline, CDR1 is SGHNT, CDR2 YENEEA. CDR3 length: 17 residues. The CDR3 spells CASSQSSGDRRNNEQFF. CDR3 DNA sequence: TGTGCCAGCAGCCAGAGCTCGGGGGACAGGCGTAACAATGAGCAGTTCTTC.

There are a few counts of this clone. The chain couples TRBV19 to TRBJ2-7; D may match TRBD1 or TRBD2 (5 bases each). The CDR3 spans 17 residues. Trimming removed 1 base at V and 2 bases at J, with 18 bases between. Germline CDR1 reads LNHDA; CDR2 reads SQIVND (reference sequence). The CDR3 DNA follows: TGTGCCAGTAGTATAGCGACCGGGGCAGGGAGCCCCTACGAGCAGTACTTC. This gives the protein CASSIATGAGSPYEQYF.